The TCR beta chain described here comes from a study of blood T cells in healthy people across ages. At the level of the study: About one barcoded beta molecule was captured per two T cells (by template switching).

This clonotype was counted only a few times. Its antigen is not identified. Using a J-beta primer mix together with a sample-barcoded 5' primer, a second PCR was run for roughly 7 to 12 cycles. Each cDNA molecule received a tag from a template-switch adaptor that had 12 random nucleotides. TCRdb passed the 5' RACE reads through MiXCR, listing each CDR3 protein once. The sample records nearly 800,000 distinct CDR3 sequences, roughly three fifths being singletons. Study-wide results and limits: Donors of long life had a larger count of naive CD4+ cells and greater diversity than aged donors. PBMCs that were unsorted prevented a conclusive naive versus antigen-experienced comparison.

This clonotype originated in a middle-aged man in good health. Sample: blood.

The CDR3: CASSHPSPGWYEQYF. The CDR3 DNA reads as TGCGCCAGCAGCCACCCATCCCCAGGGTGGTACGAGCAGTACTTC. The chain employs TRBV5-1 and TRBJ2-7; D is perhaps TRBD1 (5 bases). V dropped 4 bases and J dropped 4 bases, with 18 bases sitting between them. Germline values: CDR1 SGHRS, CDR2 YFSETQ. The CDR3 extends over 15 amino acids.